The 26 T cell receptor beta chains below all came from one sample that was sequenced in a study of blood T cells in healthy people across ages. The use of a sample-barcoded 5' primer and a J-beta primer mix characterized a second PCR of about 6 to 12 cycles. TCRdb re-called the 5' RACE reads with MiXCR, one entry per CDR3 protein. Among about 1.4 million distinct CDR3 sequences, around 59% were seen once, and the ten largest hold more than 6%. The specimen sequenced was blood. The receptor set was obtained from a man between 18 and 35 years old in good health.

This chain joins TRBV27 and TRBJ2-1; tentative D call: TRBD2 (6 bases). This CDR3 contains 16 residues. Per germline, CDR1 MNHEY and CDR2 SMNVEV (reference sequence). Trimming left V 3 bases short and J 10 bases short, with 22 bases between. CDR3 DNA sequence: TGTGCCAGCAGTTTCGAGGGCGGGGCCAGGGCCAACGAGCAGTTCTTC. Protein sequence: CASSFEGGARANEQFF.

The genes are TRBV5-1 and TRBJ2-5; no definite D call. CDR1 SGHRS and CDR2 YFSETQ come from the germline V gene. V lost 2 bases and J lost 1, with 6 bases in between. This CDR3 has 13 amino acids. The DNA of the CDR3 is TGCGCCAGCAGCTTCCACACCCAAGAGACCCAGTACTTC. This translates into CASSFHTQETQYF. The full variable domain, in which reference TRBV5-1 and TRBJ2-5 provide the parts outside the CDR3, is KAGVTQTPRYLIKTRGQQVTLSCSPISGHRSVSWYQQTPGQGLQFLFEYFSETQRNKGNFPGRFSGRQFSNSRSEMNVSTLELGDSALYLCASSFHTQETQYFGPGTRLLVL.

The chain combines TRBV10-3 with TRBJ2-3, with D perhaps TRBD1 or TRBD2 (5 bases each). The CDR3 has 14 amino acids. Germline V gene lookup returns CDR1 ENHRY and CDR2 SYGVKD. Trimming removed 10 bases from V and 0 bases from J, with 14 bases in between. The CDR3 loop is CATNRDLSTDTQYF. CDR3 DNA sequence: TGTGCCACCAACCGGGACCTAAGCACAGATACGCAGTATTTT.

There are a few counts of this clonotype. The chain links TRBV9 to TRBJ2-1; tentatively, D is TRBD2 (6 bases). The germline V and J ends were trimmed by 4 bases and 9 bases, with 20 bases remaining between them. Germline V CDR1 and CDR2: SGDLS, YYNGEE. CDR3 length: 15 amino acids. The CDR3 nucleotides read TGTGCCAGCAGCCCCCTGGGGACGGGAGTTGTTGAGCAGTTCTTC. It codes for CASSPLGTGVVEQFF.

V is TRBV11-2 and J is TRBJ2-1; 8 bases map to TRBD2. The CDR3 spans 17 residues. V gave up 2 bases and J gave up 3 bases; unmatched junction bases: 9. The V gene's germline CDR1 is SGHAT and CDR2 FQNNGV. The CDR3 DNA reads as TGTGCCAGCAGCTTATATCATAGCGGGGCGGTCTACAATGAGCAGTTCTTC. It codes for CASSLYHSGAVYNEQFF.

The table lists this clonotype with a few counts. The chain is built from TRBV25-1 and TRBJ1-5; D gene unclear. There are 13 residues in the CDR3. Germline V gives CDR1 MGHDK, CDR2 SYGVNS. Trimming stripped 5 bases from V and 0 bases from J, with 5 bases between. For the CDR3, the DNA is TGTGCCAGCAGTATGGATAGCAATCAGCCCCAGCATTTT. Protein: CASSMDSNQPQHF.

DNA of the CDR3: TGCGCCAGCAGCCTCCTGGGACTAGCGGTCCTCTACAATGAGCAGTTCTTC. Translating it yields CASSLLGLAVLYNEQFF. This rearrangement joins TRBV5-1 to TRBJ2-1; 11 bases line up with TRBD2. V was clipped by 4 bases and J by 3 bases; unmatched bases: 9. Germline values: CDR1 SGHRS, CDR2 YFSETQ. The CDR3 is 17 residues long.

Only one count was recorded for this clonotype. This sequence joins TRBV12-3 or TRBV12-4 and TRBJ1-1; D gene uncertain. Trimming pared 6 bases from V and 3 bases from J, leaving 14 bases between. This CDR3 is built from 14 residues. CDR3: CASSFNGKDTEAFF. The CDR3 DNA is TGTGCCAGCAGCTTCAACGGGAAGGACACTGAAGCTTTCTTT.

The chain carries TRBV5-5 and TRBJ2-4; D is unclear. V was pared by 4 bases and J by 8 bases, with 13 bases between. The germline CDR1 and CDR2 sequences are SGHKS and YYEKEE (reference sequence). The CDR3 covers 13 residues. Written as DNA, the CDR3 is TGTGCCAGCAGCGGAAACCGACTGGACATTCAGTACTTC. Translating it yields CASSGNRLDIQYF.

The gene calls are TRBV4-1 and TRBJ2-1, with D unresolved. V dropped 4 bases and J dropped 0 bases, with 13 bases sitting between them. Germline-derived CDR1 and CDR2 are MGHRA and YSYEKL. This CDR3 has 16 amino acids. In DNA form, the CDR3 reads TGCGCCAGCAGCCCTTACGGCCCGAGCTCCTACAATGAGCAGTTCTTC. This gives the protein CASSPYGPSSYNEQFF.

The chain links TRBV27 to TRBJ2-1; no clear D. There are 18 residues in the CDR3. Deletions cut 0 bases from V and 0 bases from J, with 15 bases between. The V gene's germline CDR1 is MNHEY and CDR2 SMNVEV (reference sequence). CDR3 protein: CASSLSGVVGSSYNEQFF. The CDR3 coding sequence is TGTGCCAGCAGTTTATCTGGGGTAGTCGGTAGCTCCTACAATGAGCAGTTCTTC.

V is TRBV3-1 and J is TRBJ2-3; either TRBD1 or TRBD2 may fit D (5 bases each). The CDR3 extends over 14 amino acids. V was pared by 4 bases and J by 5 bases, with 13 bases between. CDR1 is LGHDT and CDR2 is YNNKEL in the germline V gene (reference sequence). CDR3 region: CASSRKTGGDTQYF. Written as DNA, the CDR3 is TGTGCCAGCAGCCGGAAGACTGGGGGAGATACGCAGTATTTT.

J is TRBJ1-4 and V is TRBV5-1, with D uncertain. The CDR3 sequence is 16 residues long. Germline CDR1 SGHRS, CDR2 YFSETQ. Trimming pared 0 bases from V and 8 bases from J, leaving 17 bases between. The CDR3 nucleotides read TGCGCCAGCAGCTTGGAGGTTCGGGAAGGTGGGGAAAAACTGTTTTTT. Its translation: CASSLEVREGGEKLFF.

The chain uses TRBV20-1 and TRBJ2-4, with a weak D call TRBD1 (6 bases). This CDR3 spans 11 amino acids. Germline CDR1 and CDR2: DFQATT and SNEGSKA (reference sequence). V gave up 6 bases and J gave up 12 bases, with 15 bases separating them. The CDR3 is CSAPTGHHQYF. The CDR3, as DNA: TGCAGTGCCCCGACGGGACATCATCAGTACTTC.

In DNA form, the CDR3 reads TGTGCCAGCGAGGCGCCTGACTACGAGCAGTACTTC. As protein: CASEAPDYEQYF. J is TRBJ2-7 and V is TRBV4-2; D remains unclear. This CDR3 has 12 residues. Trimming took 8 bases from V and 3 from J, leaving 11 bases between them. The germline gives CDR1 LGHNA, CDR2 YNFKEQ.

V and J are TRBV5-6 and TRBJ2-1; maybe TRBD2 (6 bases). This CDR3 has 18 amino acids. CDR1 and CDR2 (germline): SGHDT, YYEEEE. Deletions cut 0 bases from V and 3 bases from J, with 19 bases between. CDR3 DNA: TGTGCCAGCAGCTTGGGAGGCCCGCGGGGAAGCATCTACAATGAGCAGTTCTTC. This translates into CASSLGGPRGSIYNEQFF.

V usage is TRBV5-1 and J usage is TRBJ2-7, with TRBD2 matching 10 bases. Trimming took 0 bases from V and 5 from J; bases not matched to a gene: 5. The CDR3 contains 15 residues. Germline V lookup: CDR1 SGHRS, CDR2 YFSETQ. CDR3 sequence reads: CASSLGPTSGNEQYF. The CDR3 DNA reads TGCGCCAGCAGCTTGGGCCCTACTAGCGGGAACGAGCAGTACTTC.

This chain links TRBV4-2 with TRBJ1-2; D perhaps matches TRBD1 (5 bases). CDR1 and CDR2 (germline): LGHNA, YNFKEQ. This CDR3 is built from 13 residues. Trimming shortened V by 6 bases and J by 8 bases, and 16 bases separated the two germline ends. CDR3: CASSPQGKGGYTF. The CDR3 nucleotides are TGTGCCAGCAGTCCGCAGGGAAAGGGGGGCTACACCTTC.

J is TRBJ2-3 and V is TRBV27; 8 bases map to TRBD1. The CDR3 length is 16 residues. The germline V gene encodes CDR1 MNHEY and CDR2 SMNVEV (reference sequence). V dropped 8 bases and J dropped 7; count of bases not matched to a gene: 17. The CDR3 region has the DNA TGTGCCAGCGGCCGTTGGAGGACAGGGTCGTTATATACGCAGTATTTT. This encodes CASGRWRTGSLYTQYF.

The V call is TRBV7-9, the J call TRBJ1-1; D gene ambiguous. The CDR3 has 14 residues. Germline assignment: CDR1 SEHNR and CDR2 FQNEAQ (reference sequence). The germline V and J ends were trimmed by 4 bases and 5 bases, with 14 bases remaining between them. CDR3 protein: CASSSGAARTEAFF. Written as DNA, the CDR3 is TGTGCCAGCAGCTCCGGTGCTGCGAGGACTGAAGCTTTCTTT. The variable domain in full, completed from reference TRBV7-9 and TRBJ1-1, reads DTGVSQNPRHKITKRGQNVTFRCDPISEHNRLYWYRQTLGQGPEFLTYFQNEAQLEKSRLLSDRFSAERPKGSFSTLEIQRTEQGDSAMYLCASSSGAARTEAFFGQGTRLTVV.

The CDR3 DNA reads as TGCAGTGCTAGGAACCAGGGGGCCGCTGGGGCCAACGTCCTGACTTTC. Its translation: CSARNQGAAGANVLTF. The chain recombines TRBV20-1 with TRBJ2-6, with TRBD1 matching 8 bases. Germline CDR1 is DFQATT and CDR2 is SNEGSKA (reference sequence). After removal of 3 bases from V and 2 bases from J, the junction contained 6 bases not matched to a gene. This CDR3 contains 16 residues.

The chain links TRBV4-3 to TRBJ2-3; no firm D call. The germline V and J ends were trimmed by 0 bases and 0 bases, with 7 bases remaining between them. Germline CDR1 reads LGHNA; CDR2 reads YSLEER. The CDR3 has 15 residues. CDR3 in DNA: TGCGCCAGCAGCCAAGACCTCGCAAGCACAGATACGCAGTATTTT. As protein: CASSQDLASTDTQYF.

The J gene is TRBJ2-7, the V gene TRBV12-3 or TRBV12-4, with D unresolved. The J call may be in error: the DNA end matches TRBJ2-5 better. The CDR3 loop spans 14 amino acids. CDR3 sequence: CASSLRVLGETQYF. The CDR3 DNA follows: TGTGCCAGCAGTTTACGGGTACTGGGGGAGACCCAGTACTTC.

V gene TRBV29-1 combines with J gene TRBJ2-5, with 10 bases that match TRBD1. The better agreement between TRBJ2-7 and the DNA end casts doubt on the J call. The CDR3 runs to 16 residues. Germline V lookup: CDR1 SQVTM, CDR2 ANQGSEA. This CDR3 is CSVEVGDRGPDYEQYF. DNA for the CDR3: TGCAGCGTTGAAGTGGGAGACAGGGGGCCCGATTACGAGCAGTACTTC.

This clonotype was seen a handful of times. The rearrangement uses TRBV6-6 and TRBJ2-1, with 7 bases lining up with TRBD2. The V gene's germline CDR1 is MNHNY and CDR2 SVGAGI (reference sequence). Trimming took 5 bases from V and 0 from J; bases not matched to a gene: 4. CDR3 length: 15 amino acids. CDR3 in amino acids: CASSTGTTSYNEQFF. CDR3 bases: TGTGCCAGCAGTACCGGGACTACCTCCTACAATGAGCAGTTCTTC.

This chain links TRBV5-1 with TRBJ2-1, with D perhaps matching TRBD2 (6 bases). The V end lost 2 bases, the J end lost 8 bases, and 11 bases lay between the germline ends. The germline gives CDR1 SGHRS, CDR2 YFSETQ. The CDR3 runs 13 residues. DNA for the CDR3: TGCGCCAGCAGCTTAGGGACTCCGGATGAGCAGTTCTTC. Translation: CASSLGTPDEQFF. The whole variable domain, filled in from reference TRBV5-1 and TRBJ2-1, reads KAGVTQTPRYLIKTRGQQVTLSCSPISGHRSVSWYQQTPGQGLQFLFEYFSETQRNKGNFPGRFSGRQFSNSRSEMNVSTLELGDSALYLCASSLGTPDEQFFGPGTRLTVL.